These T cell receptor beta chains were read from a single sample in a study of blood T cell repertoires in COVID-19. Clones were sequenced by immunoSEQ multiplex PCR, and TCRdb holds only the in-frame ones, with some missing. The table includes roughly 500,000 clones, roughly 88% detected once. Input material: PBMCs or T cells enriched from blood (not recorded which). These receptors all stem from a woman between 40 and 50 years old who had recovered from COVID-19. Both conserved end residues are part of each CDR3. D genes are given only for firm matches. Expanded clones get a size class; other rows say once, few or many, or leave the size out.

d_gene,abundance,j_gene,v_gene,CDR3nt,CDR3aa
TRBD2,-,TRBJ2-2,TRBV10-1,TGCGCCAGCAGTGAAGCCGGGACTAGCGGGAGACGAACCGGGGAGCTGTTTTTT,CASSEAGTSGRRTGELFF
-,-,TRBJ2-3,TRBV7-2,TGTGCCAGCAGCTTATCGTTCGGAGATAGAGATACGCAGTATTTT,CASSLSFGDRDTQYF
-,-,TRBJ2-7,TRBV21-1,TGTGCCAGCAGCAAGGGGGGAAGGGGACAGCGGACCTACGAGCAGTACTTC,CASSKGGRGQRTYEQYF
TRBD2,-,TRBJ2-1,TRBV7-6,TGTGCCAGCAGCTTGACTAGCCGTCTGAATGAGCAGTTCTTC,CASSLTSRLNEQFF
TRBD1,-,TRBJ2-4,TRBV11-2,TGTGCCAGCAGCCTGAGAGGGGGCGGTGGGAACATTCAGTACTTC,CASSLRGGGGNIQYF
-,-,TRBJ1-1,TRBV13,TGTGCCAGCAGCTCACTCAAAGGGGCTGAAGCTTTCTTT,CASSSLKGAEAFF
-,-,TRBJ1-3,TRBV6-5,TGTGCCAGCAGTTATGGGGGGGTCAGTACTGGAAACACCATATATTTT,CASSYGGVSTGNTIYF
TRBD1,-,TRBJ1-1,TRBV5-5,TGTGCCAGCAGCCCCGGGACAGGGGGCCGAGAAGCTTTCTTT,CASSPGTGGREAFF
-,-,TRBJ2-5,TRBV19,TGTGCCAGTAGTGGTAGGGGCAAGGAGACCCAGTACTTC,CASSGRGKETQYF
TRBD2,-,TRBJ2-3,TRBV7-9,TGTGCCAGCAGCTTAGTTGGCGGGAGGGGCGCAGATACGCAGTATTTT,CASSLVGGRGADTQYF
TRBD2,-,TRBJ2-1,TRBV14,TGTGCCAGCAGCCAACAGACTAGCGCCCTCCACAATGAGCAGTTCTTC,CASSQQTSALHNEQFF
TRBD2,-,TRBJ2-1,TRBV5-5,TGTGCCAGCAGGTTTGGGACTAGCGGGAGTCATTACAATGAGCAGTTCTTC,CASRFGTSGSHYNEQFF
-,-,TRBJ2-7,TRBV15,TGTGCCACCAGCGCCTCCAGGGGCTACGAGCAGTACTTC,CATSASRGYEQYF
-,-,TRBJ1-2,TRBV11-2,TGTGCCAGCAGCTTAGGACTGACTGATGGCTACACCTTC,CASSLGLTDGYTF
TRBD1,-,TRBJ1-2,TRBV7-2,TGTGCCAGCAGCTTAGTGACAGGGACCAACTATGGCTACACCTTC,CASSLVTGTNYGYTF
TRBD2,-,TRBJ2-1,TRBV5-4,TGTGCCAGCAGCTGGGGGCTAGCGGGAGGGCGGGTTGAGCAGTTCTTC,CASSWGLAGGRVEQFF
-,-,TRBJ1-1,TRBV4-1,TGCGCCAGTGGGGGCGAGCAGAACACTGAAGCTTTCTTT,CASGGEQNTEAFF
TRBD1,-,TRBJ1-1,TRBV18,TGTGCCAGCTCACAGACATTCGGACAGGGATGGACTGAAGCTTTCTTT,CASSQTFGQGWTEAFF
-,-,TRBJ2-7,TRBV30,TGTGCCTGGGCTAGACCGCGGTTCTACGAGCAGTACTTC,CAWARPRFYEQYF
TRBD1,-,TRBJ1-6,TRBV15,TGTGCCACCAGCAGGGACAGGGAGAATAATTCACCCCTCCACTTT,CATSRDRENNSPLHF
TRBD2,-,TRBJ2-1,TRBV7-2,TGTGCCAGCAGCTTCCACGGGACTAGCGGCTACAATGAGCAGTTCTTC,CASSFHGTSGYNEQFF
TRBD2,-,TRBJ2-3,TRBV27,TGTGCCAGCAGTTTATCTGGGACTAGCGGGAGCCCAGATACGCAGTATTTT,CASSLSGTSGSPDTQYF
TRBD1,-,TRBJ2-5,TRBV7-9,TGTGCCAGCAGCCGTCCGACAGGGCAAGAGACCCAGTACTTC,CASSRPTGQETQYF
-,-,TRBJ1-6,TRBV6-2/TRBV6-3,TGTGCCAGCAGTTACAACAGCTTTCTGGATAATTCACCCCTCCACTTT,CASSYNSFLDNSPLHF
-,few,TRBJ1-1,TRBV5-4,TGTGCCAGCAGCCGAGTATGGGAGGCGACTGAAGCTTTCTTT,CASSRVWEATEAFF
-,-,TRBJ1-5,TRBV20-1,TGCAGTGCTAGTCTGGGGCATCAGCCCCAGCATTTT,CSASLGHQPQHF
TRBD2,-,TRBJ2-1,TRBV24-1,TGTGCCACCAGTGATTTGCGTGCGGGAGAGGAGTTCTTC,CATSDLRAGEEFF
TRBD1,-,TRBJ1-1,TRBV12-5,TGTGCTAGTGGACGGGACAGGGGAGAGGGTTACACTGAAGCTTTCTTT,CASGRDRGEGYTEAFF
TRBD1,-,TRBJ1-2,TRBV5-6,TGTGCCAGCAGCTCCCGATTTTCTACAGGGGCCTACACCTTC,CASSSRFSTGAYTF
-,few,TRBJ1-3,TRBV18,TGTGCCAGCTCACCCTTTTCAGGGGATGAAAACACCATATATTTT,CASSPFSGDENTIYF
-,-,TRBJ1-4,TRBV3-1/TRBV3-2,TGTGCCAGCAGCCAAGATCTGACAGACGATAATGAAAAACTGTTTTTT,CASSQDLTDDNEKLFF
TRBD1,-,TRBJ1-1,TRBV5-1,TGCGCCAGCAGCTTCGGAGGGGGCGCGGGCACTGAAGCTTTCTTT,CASSFGGGAGTEAFF
-,-,TRBJ2-5,TRBV30,TGTGCCTGGAGTGTAGGACTACAAGGTACCCAGTACTTC,CAWSVGLQGTQYF
TRBD2,-,TRBJ2-5,TRBV29-1,TGCAGCACCGGGACTAGAGTTCCCGAGACCCAGTACTTC,CSTGTRVPETQYF